Listed below are T cell receptor beta chains from one sample, sequenced in a study of OX40 agonist ivuxolimab in advanced cancers. Repertoires were generated with immunoSEQ multiplex PCR, while TCRdb's copy carries only in-frame clones and drops some. The sample yields about 83,000 clones, around 84% seen once. This specimen was CD4+ or CD8+ T cells sorted from blood, taken in a trial of the OX40 agonist ivuxolimab. The receptors were sampled from an adult with an advanced solid tumor such as melanoma, head and neck, liver or kidney cancer. Each CDR3 is given with its conserved first and last residue. A D gene is named only where the DNA matches it firmly. A clone size is listed for some rows: how often the clone was seen (once, few, many), or a class if it is expanded.

>-|TRBD1|TRBV5-1|TRBJ1-1
TGCGCCAGCAGCACCCGGACAGGGGGCGTTACTGAAGCTTTCTTT
CASSTRTGGVTEAFF
>-|-|TRBV18|TRBJ2-3
TGTGCCAGCTCACCACCGAACGAGGACACGCAGTATTTT
CASSPPNEDTQYF
>-|TRBD1|TRBV13|TRBJ1-1
TGTGCCAGCAGCCCTAGGACAGGGGATGCTGAAGCTTTCTTT
CASSPRTGDAEAFF
>-|-|TRBV5-1|TRBJ1-6
TGCGCCAGCAGCTTGGACGTCAGCTCCTATAATTCACCCCTCCACTTT
CASSLDVSSYNSPLHF
>-|-|TRBV6-1|TRBJ1-2
TGTGCCAGCAGTGACCGTCCACCTCACCTGAAGGCCTTC
CASSDRPPHLKAF
>-|-|TRBV7-9|TRBJ2-7
TGTGCCAGCAGCTTAGGGGGACGGTACGAGCAGTACTTC
CASSLGGRYEQYF
>-|-|TRBV5-6|TRBJ1-1
TGTGCCAGCAGCCCCGACCCTAAAGGGAGTCCTTTCTTT
CASSPDPKGSPFF
>-|TRBD1|TRBV10-3|TRBJ1-1
TGTGCCATCAACATGGACAGGGGAAGAACTGAAGCTTTCTTT
CAINMDRGRTEAFF
>-|-|TRBV7-6|TRBJ2-7
TGTGCCAGCAGCTTAGCAGGCCCCTACGAGCAGTACTTC
CASSLAGPYEQYF
>few|TRBD2|TRBV7-2|TRBJ2-7
TGTGCCAGCAGCCGGTCATTTCGAAGCGGGAGGGCCTGGGAGCAGTACTTC
CASSRSFRSGRAWEQYF
>-|-|TRBV27|TRBJ1-5
TGTGCCAGCAGCCAAGGTGGGATCCAACAGCCCCAGCATTTT
CASSQGGIQQPQHF
>-|TRBD2|TRBV27|TRBJ2-7
TGTGCCAGCAGTGCTAGCGGACTCTACGAGCAGTACTTC
CASSASGLYEQYF
>-|-|TRBV19|TRBJ1-1
TGTGCCACCAATTCTCCGGGACGGGTGAACACTGAAGCTTTCTTT
CATNSPGRVNTEAFF
>-|TRBD1|TRBV27|TRBJ1-1
TGTGCCAGCAGTAGGGACAGGGGGGTGAACACTGAAGCTTTCTTT
CASSRDRGVNTEAFF
>-|TRBD2|TRBV4-2|TRBJ2-3
TGTGCCAGCAGCCCTAGACTAGCGGGAGGGAGGACAGATACGCAGTATTTT
CASSPRLAGGRTDTQYF
>-|TRBD1|TRBV18|TRBJ1-2
TGTGCCAGCTCAGGACAGGGGAGTAACTATGGCTACACCTTC
CASSGQGSNYGYTF
>-|-|TRBV4-1|TRBJ1-1
TGCGCCAGCAGCCACCTAGACAGGCTCAACACTGAAGCTTTCTTT
CASSHLDRLNTEAFF
>-|-|TRBV7-2|TRBJ1-1
TGTGCCAGCCGAATCAACATGAACACTGAAGCTTTCTTT
CASRINMNTEAFF
>-|TRBD1|TRBV19|TRBJ1-4
TGTGCCAGTAGTCACGGACAGGGTGGTGAAAAACTGTTTTTT
CASSHGQGGEKLFF
>-|-|TRBV6-5|TRBJ1-2
TGTGCCAGCAGACAGGGTGCGGGCTACACCTTC
CASRQGAGYTF
>-|-|TRBV29-1|TRBJ2-3
TGCAGCGTCTGGTCAGGCAGCACAGATACGCAGTATTTT
CSVWSGSTDTQYF
>-|-|TRBV7-6|TRBJ2-3
TGTGCCAGCAGCTTAGATTCGGGTGGCACAGATACGCAGTATTTT
CASSLDSGGTDTQYF
>-|-|TRBV14|TRBJ1-1
TGTGCCAGCAGCCACCGACAGGAAGCCTTATCTATGAACACTGAAGCTTTCTTT
CASSHRQEALSMNTEAFF
>-|-|TRBV7-9|TRBJ1-2
TGTGCCAGCAGCTTAGTAGGACGGACCTCGCACTACACCTTC
CASSLVGRTSHYTF
>-|-|TRBV7-2|TRBJ2-7
TGTGCCAGCAGCTTAAGGAGACACGAGCAGTACTTC
CASSLRRHEQYF
>-|-|TRBV5-1|TRBJ1-6
TGCGCCAGCAGCTTGGCCGTGGATAATTCACCCCTCCACTTT
CASSLAVDNSPLHF
>-|-|TRBV19|TRBJ2-7
TGTGCCAGTAGGGGCAGGGAATCCTACGAGCAGTACTTC
CASRGRESYEQYF
>-|TRBD1|TRBV6-1|TRBJ1-6
TGTGCCAGCAGTGGCCAGGGACAGTGGAATTCACCCCTCCACTTT
CASSGQGQWNSPLHF
>-|TRBD1|TRBV7-2|TRBJ1-1
TGTGCCAGCAGCTTAGGGGGCAGGGGGGCTTTCTTT
CASSLGGRGAFF
>-|-|TRBV5-8|TRBJ1-2
TGTGCCAGCAGCTTAACCGGGACGGAAACATATGGCTACACCTTC
CASSLTGTETYGYTF
>-|-|TRBV4-3|TRBJ1-1
TGCGCCAGCAGCTCTAGGGGGGGCACTGAAGCTTTCTTT
CASSSRGGTEAFF
>-|-|TRBV6-5|TRBJ1-6
TGTGCCAGCAGTTACTCGAGGAGCTCCTATAATTCACCCCTCCACTTT
CASSYSRSSYNSPLHF
>-|TRBD1|TRBV6-1|TRBJ2-5
TGTGCCAGCAGTGAAAGACAGGGACAGACCCAGTACTTC
CASSERQGQTQYF
>once|-|TRBV10-3|TRBJ2-2
TGTGCCATGGGGGTTCTGAGCAACACCGGGGAGCTGTTTTTT
CAMGVLSNTGELFF
>-|-|TRBV18|TRBJ1-1
TGTGCCAGCTCACCACCGCAGCAGTTGAACACTGAAGCTTTCTTT
CASSPPQQLNTEAFF
>-|-|TRBV5-1|TRBJ2-2
TGCGCCAGCAGCTTCACAGTATCGAACACCGGGGAGCTGTTTTTT
CASSFTVSNTGELFF
>-|-|TRBV7-8|TRBJ2-1
TGTGCCAGCAGCTTAGGAGCGTCAGGGGCCTCCTACAATGAGCAGTTCTTC
CASSLGASGASYNEQFF
>-|TRBD1|TRBV7-8|TRBJ1-1
TGTGCCAGCAGCCCCAACCGGGACAGGGTAGGAGGTCGCACTGAAGCTTTCTTT
CASSPNRDRVGGRTEAFF
>-|-|TRBV5-1|TRBJ1-3
TGCGCCAGCAGCTTGGCGGTATATGGGTCTGGAAACACCATATATTTT
CASSLAVYGSGNTIYF
>-|TRBD1|TRBV5-1|TRBJ2-1
TGCGCCAGCAGCTTGGGGATTGGGACAGGGGACAATGAGCAGTTCTTC
CASSLGIGTGDNEQFF
>once|TRBD1|TRBV7-3|TRBJ2-1
TGTGCCAGCAGCCGACAGGGACATGAGCAGTTCTTC
CASSRQGHEQFF
>-|-|TRBV5-8|TRBJ2-3
TGTGCCAGCAGGTCGGGACTCCGCACAGATACGCAGTATTTT
CASRSGLRTDTQYF
>-|-|TRBV5-1|TRBJ2-1
TGCGCCAGCGGCCGCGGGGATAGCTCCTACAATGAGCAGTTCTTC
CASGRGDSSYNEQFF
>-|TRBD1|TRBV7-9|TRBJ1-1
TGTGCCAGCAGCTTAGGATTGGGGACAGGAGCTAACACTGAAGCTTTCTTT
CASSLGLGTGANTEAFF
>-|-|TRBV6-5|TRBJ1-2
TGTGCCAGCAGTAACCCCACAGGGACCGCCTATGGCTACACCTTC
CASSNPTGTAYGYTF
>-|-|TRBV6-5|TRBJ2-7
TGTGCCAGCAGTTACTCGAAGGGGGAGGCCGCGAGGGAGTACTTC
CASSYSKGEAAREYF
>-|-|TRBV7-2|TRBJ2-3
TGTGCCAGCAGCTTCCAGAACGTTCCCACAGATACGCAGTATTTT
CASSFQNVPTDTQYF
>once|TRBD2|TRBV9|TRBJ2-7
TGTGCCAGCAGCGACGCGGGAGCGGGTACGGAGCAGTACTTC
CASSDAGAGTEQYF
>-|-|TRBV4-1|TRBJ1-2
TGCGCCAGCAGCCAAAACGGGGGGGGAGGCTACACCTTC
CASSQNGGGGYTF
>few|-|TRBV18|TRBJ1-1
TGTGCCAGCTCACTCAGGGTTTCTGACACTGAAGCTTTCTTT
CASSLRVSDTEAFF
>-|-|TRBV7-9|TRBJ1-6
TGTGCCAGCAGCTCTCAGCCGTGGAATTCACCCCTCCACTTT
CASSSQPWNSPLHF
>-|-|TRBV5-1|TRBJ2-5
TGCGCCAGCAGCTTGGGCAGGGGAGTTAGAGAGACCCAGTACTTC
CASSLGRGVRETQYF
>once|TRBD1|TRBV28|TRBJ1-2
TGTGCCAGCGTTTTCGCGACAGGGGATGGCTACACCTTC
CASVFATGDGYTF
>-|-|TRBV5-5|TRBJ1-5
TGTGCCAGCAGCTTGGCATACCAAGATCAGCCCCAGCATTTT
CASSLAYQDQPQHF